This entry describes one T cell receptor (beta chain). The data were obtained in a study of CD8+CD57+ T cells in acquired aplastic anemia. At the level of the study: Healthy donor sequencing depth: around 9.9 million CD4+, roughly 11 million CD8+ reads.

The CDR3 consists of 13 residues. Looked up from germline, CDR1 is SEHNR and CDR2 is FQNEAQ (reference sequence). Trimming took 1 base from V and 8 from J, leaving 6 bases between them. Using genomic DNA as the template, TCR beta VDJ and CDR3 profiling was carried out. TCRdb re-called the reads with MiXCR, one entry per CDR3 protein. Of fewer than 250,000 distinct CDR3 sequences in the sample, 50% to 55% were seen once. Sequencing input: sorted CD4+, CD8+, or CD8+CD57+ T cells (not recorded which) from PBMCs. This sequence joins TRBV7-9 and TRBJ1-6; D not certain. This receptor was identified in a human donor in good health, serving as a control. The CDR3 DNA reads as TGTGCCAGCAGCTTAGTCACATATTCACCCCTCCACTTT. This gives the protein CASSLVTYSPLHF.